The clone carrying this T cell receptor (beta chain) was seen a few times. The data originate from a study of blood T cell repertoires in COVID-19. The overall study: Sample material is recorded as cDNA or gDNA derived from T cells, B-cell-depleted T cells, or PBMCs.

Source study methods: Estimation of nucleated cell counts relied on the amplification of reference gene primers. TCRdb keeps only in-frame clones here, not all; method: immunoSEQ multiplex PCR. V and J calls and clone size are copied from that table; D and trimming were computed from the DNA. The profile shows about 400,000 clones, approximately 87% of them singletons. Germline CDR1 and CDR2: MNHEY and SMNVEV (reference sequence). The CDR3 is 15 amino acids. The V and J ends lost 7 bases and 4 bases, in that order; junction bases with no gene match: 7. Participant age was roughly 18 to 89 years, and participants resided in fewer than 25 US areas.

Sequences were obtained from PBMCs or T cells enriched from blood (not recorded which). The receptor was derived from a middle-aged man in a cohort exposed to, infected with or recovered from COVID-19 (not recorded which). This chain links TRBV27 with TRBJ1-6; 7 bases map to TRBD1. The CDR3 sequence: CASTSLGQYNSPLHF. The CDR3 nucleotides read TGTGCCAGCACTTCTCTGGGACAGTATAATTCACCCCTCCACTTT.